This T cell receptor (beta chain) originates from a study of cytomegalovirus exposure and HLA in healthy donors. Study findings and constraints: The authors considered a cluster of highly shared sequence variants likely to be a sequencing artifact. Apart from CMV serostatus, no immune exposure information was available.

The PCR was carried out with 60 Vbeta primers and 13 Jbeta primers. Using immunoSEQ multiplex PCR, the repertoire was profiled, and TCRdb retains in-frame clones only, with some absent. Altogether about 200,000 clones are present, about four fifths being singletons, with the ten largest covering 0.95% to 1.4%. Germline V gene data show CDR1 as SNHLY and CDR2 as FYNNEI. The V gene lost 6 bases and the J gene lost 8 bases, with 23 bases spanning the gap. The CDR3 extends over 16 amino acids. Concerning this clone itself: The antigen remains unidentified.

What was sequenced was PBMCs. This rearrangement joins TRBV2 to TRBJ2-1; weak D call: TRBD1 (7 bases). The sequence was obtained from a middle-aged woman in good health and CMV-seronegative. This CDR3 is CASSRQTRGQGDEQFF. CDR3 in DNA: TGTGCCAGCAGCCGGCAGACTCGGGGGCAGGGGGATGAGCAGTTCTTC.